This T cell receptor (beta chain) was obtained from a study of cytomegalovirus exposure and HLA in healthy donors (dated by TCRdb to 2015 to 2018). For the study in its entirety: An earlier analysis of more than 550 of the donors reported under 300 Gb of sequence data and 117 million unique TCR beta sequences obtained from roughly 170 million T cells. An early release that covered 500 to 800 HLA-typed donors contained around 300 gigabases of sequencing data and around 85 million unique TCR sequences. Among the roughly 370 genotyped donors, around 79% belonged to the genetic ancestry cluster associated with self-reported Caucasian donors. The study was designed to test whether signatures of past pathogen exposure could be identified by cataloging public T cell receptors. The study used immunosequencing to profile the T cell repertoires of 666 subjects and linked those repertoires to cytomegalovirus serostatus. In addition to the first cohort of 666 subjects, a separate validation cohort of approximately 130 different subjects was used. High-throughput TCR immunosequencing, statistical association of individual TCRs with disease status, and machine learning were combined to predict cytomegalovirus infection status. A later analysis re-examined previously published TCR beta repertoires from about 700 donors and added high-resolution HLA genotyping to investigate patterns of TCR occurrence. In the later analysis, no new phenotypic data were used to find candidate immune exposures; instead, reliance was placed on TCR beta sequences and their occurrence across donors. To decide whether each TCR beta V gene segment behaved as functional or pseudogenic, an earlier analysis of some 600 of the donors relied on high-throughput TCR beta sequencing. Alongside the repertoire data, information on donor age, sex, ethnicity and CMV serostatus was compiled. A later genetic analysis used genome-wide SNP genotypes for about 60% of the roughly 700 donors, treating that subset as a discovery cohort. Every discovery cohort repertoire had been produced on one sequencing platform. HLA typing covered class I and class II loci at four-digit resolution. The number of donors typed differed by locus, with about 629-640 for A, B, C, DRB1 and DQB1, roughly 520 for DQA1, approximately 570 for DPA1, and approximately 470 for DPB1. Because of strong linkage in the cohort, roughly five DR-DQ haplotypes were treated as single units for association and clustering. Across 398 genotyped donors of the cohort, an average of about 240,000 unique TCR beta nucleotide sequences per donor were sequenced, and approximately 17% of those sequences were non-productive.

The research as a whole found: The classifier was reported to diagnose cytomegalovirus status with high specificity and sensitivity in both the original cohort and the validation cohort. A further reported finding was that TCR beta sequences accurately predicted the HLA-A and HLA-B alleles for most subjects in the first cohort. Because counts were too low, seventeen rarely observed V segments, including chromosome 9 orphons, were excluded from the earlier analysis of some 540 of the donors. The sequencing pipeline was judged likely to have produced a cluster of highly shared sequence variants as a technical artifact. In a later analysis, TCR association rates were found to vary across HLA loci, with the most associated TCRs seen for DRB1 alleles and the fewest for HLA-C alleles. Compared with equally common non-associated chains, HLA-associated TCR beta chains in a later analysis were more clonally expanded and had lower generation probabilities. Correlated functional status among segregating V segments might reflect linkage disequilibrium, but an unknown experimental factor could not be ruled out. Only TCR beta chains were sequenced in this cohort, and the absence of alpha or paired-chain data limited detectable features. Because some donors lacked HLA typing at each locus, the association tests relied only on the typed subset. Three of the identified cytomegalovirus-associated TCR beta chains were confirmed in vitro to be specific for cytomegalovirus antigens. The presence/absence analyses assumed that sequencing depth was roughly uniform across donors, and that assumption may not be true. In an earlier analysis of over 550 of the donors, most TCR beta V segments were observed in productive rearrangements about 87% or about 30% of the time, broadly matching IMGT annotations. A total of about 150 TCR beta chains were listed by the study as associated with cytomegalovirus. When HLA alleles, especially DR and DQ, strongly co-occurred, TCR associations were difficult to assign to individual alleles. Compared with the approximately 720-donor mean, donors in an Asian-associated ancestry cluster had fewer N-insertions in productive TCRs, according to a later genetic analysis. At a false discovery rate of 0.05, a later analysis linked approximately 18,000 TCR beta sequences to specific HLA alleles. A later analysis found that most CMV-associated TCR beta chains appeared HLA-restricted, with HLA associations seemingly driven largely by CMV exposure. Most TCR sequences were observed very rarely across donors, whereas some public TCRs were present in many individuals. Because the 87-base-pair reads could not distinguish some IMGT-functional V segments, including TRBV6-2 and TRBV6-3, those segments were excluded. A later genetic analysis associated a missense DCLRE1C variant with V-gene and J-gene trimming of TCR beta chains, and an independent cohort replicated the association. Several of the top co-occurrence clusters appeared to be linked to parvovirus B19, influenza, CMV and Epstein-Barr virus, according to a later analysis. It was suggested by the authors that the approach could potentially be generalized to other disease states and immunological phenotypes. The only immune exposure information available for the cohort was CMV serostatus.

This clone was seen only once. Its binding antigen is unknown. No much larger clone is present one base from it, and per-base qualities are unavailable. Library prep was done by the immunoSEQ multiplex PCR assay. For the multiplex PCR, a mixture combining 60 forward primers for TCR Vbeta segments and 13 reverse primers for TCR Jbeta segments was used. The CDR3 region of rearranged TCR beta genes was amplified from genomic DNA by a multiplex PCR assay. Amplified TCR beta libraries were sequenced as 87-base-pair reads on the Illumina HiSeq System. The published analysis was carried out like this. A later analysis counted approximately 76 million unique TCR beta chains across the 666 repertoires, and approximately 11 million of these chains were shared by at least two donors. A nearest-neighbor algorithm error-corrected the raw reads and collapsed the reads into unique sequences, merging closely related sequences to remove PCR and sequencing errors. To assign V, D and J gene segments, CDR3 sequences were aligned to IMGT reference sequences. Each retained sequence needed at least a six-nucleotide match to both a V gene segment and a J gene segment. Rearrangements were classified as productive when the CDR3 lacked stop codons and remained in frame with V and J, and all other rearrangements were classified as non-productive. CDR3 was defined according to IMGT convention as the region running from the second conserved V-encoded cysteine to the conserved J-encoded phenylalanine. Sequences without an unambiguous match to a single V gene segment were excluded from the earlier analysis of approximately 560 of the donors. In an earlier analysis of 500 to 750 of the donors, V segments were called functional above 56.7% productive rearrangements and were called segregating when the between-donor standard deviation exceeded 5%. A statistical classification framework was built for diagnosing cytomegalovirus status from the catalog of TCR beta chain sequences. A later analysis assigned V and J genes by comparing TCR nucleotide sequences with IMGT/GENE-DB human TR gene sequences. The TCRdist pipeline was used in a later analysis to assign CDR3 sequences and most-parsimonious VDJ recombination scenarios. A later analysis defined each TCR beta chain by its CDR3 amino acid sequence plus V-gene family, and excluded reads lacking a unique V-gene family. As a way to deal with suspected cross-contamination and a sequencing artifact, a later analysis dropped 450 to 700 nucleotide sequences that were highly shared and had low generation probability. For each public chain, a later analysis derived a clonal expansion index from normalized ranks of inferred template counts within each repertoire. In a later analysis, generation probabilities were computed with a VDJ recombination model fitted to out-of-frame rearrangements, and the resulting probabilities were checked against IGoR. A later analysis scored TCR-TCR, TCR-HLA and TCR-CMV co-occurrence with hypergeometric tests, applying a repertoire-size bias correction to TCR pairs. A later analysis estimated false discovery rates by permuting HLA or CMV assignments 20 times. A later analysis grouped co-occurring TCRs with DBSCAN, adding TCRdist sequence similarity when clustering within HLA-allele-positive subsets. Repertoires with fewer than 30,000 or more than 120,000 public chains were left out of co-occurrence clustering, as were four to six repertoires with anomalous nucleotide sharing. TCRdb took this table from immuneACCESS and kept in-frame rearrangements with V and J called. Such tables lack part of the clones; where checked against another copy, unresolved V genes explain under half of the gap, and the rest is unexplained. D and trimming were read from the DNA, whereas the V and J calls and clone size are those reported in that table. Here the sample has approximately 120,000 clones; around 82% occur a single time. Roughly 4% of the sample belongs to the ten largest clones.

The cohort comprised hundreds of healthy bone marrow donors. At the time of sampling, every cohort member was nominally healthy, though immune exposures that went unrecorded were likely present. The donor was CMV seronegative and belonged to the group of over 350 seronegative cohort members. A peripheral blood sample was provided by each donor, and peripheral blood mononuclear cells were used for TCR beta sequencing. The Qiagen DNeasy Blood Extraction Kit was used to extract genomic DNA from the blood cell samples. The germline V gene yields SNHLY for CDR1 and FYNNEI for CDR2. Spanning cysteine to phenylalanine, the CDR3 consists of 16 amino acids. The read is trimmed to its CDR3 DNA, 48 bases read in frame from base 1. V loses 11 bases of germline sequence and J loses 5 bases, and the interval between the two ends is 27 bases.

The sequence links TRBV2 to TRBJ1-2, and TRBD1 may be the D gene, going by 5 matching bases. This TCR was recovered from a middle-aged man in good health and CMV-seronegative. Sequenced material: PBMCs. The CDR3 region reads CADSRTGETLSYGYTF. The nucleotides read TGTGCCGACTCCCGGACGGGGGAGACCCTCTCTTATGGCTACACCTTC.